This T cell receptor beta chain was recovered during a study of shared clonotypes between healthy human individuals. Overall study results and limits: Sorted-subset samples were not fully sequenced, rarefaction indicated.

The table came from immunoSEQ multiplex PCR; TCRdb's copy has only in-frame clones and leaves some out. Among some 580,000 clones, less than 98% were seen once, and the ten largest hold 0.045% to 0.07%. In this sample, this clone turned up once. What it binds is not known. CD4+ cells were split into CD45RA+ naive and CD45RA-negative memory subsets. The sequenced sample consisted of naive CD4+ T cells sorted from blood. Described subset: CD45RA+ positively selected. The TCR originated in a young woman in good health.

The CDR3 loop reads CASSPGSRAGEYNEQFF. The CDR3 nucleotides read TGCGCCAGCAGCCCCGGAAGCAGAGCGGGAGAGTACAATGAGCAGTTCTTC. This chain links TRBV4-1 with TRBJ2-1; 8 nucleotides line up with TRBD2. This CDR3 spans 17 amino acids. Germline V gives CDR1 MGHRA, CDR2 YSYEKL. Unmatched junction bases numbered 12, after V lost 4 bases and J lost 4 bases.